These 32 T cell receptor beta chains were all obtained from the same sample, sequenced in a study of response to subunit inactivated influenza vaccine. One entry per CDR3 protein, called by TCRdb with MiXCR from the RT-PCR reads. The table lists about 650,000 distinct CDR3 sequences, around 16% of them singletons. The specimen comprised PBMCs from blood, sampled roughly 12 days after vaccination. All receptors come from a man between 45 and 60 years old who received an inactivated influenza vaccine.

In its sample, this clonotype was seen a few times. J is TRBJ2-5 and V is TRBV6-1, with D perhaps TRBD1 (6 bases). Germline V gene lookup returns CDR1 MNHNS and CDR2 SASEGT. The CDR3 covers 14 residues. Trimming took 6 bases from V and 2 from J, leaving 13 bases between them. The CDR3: CASRLHRDQETQYF. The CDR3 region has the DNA TGTGCCAGCAGACTCCACAGGGATCAAGAGACCCAGTACTTC.

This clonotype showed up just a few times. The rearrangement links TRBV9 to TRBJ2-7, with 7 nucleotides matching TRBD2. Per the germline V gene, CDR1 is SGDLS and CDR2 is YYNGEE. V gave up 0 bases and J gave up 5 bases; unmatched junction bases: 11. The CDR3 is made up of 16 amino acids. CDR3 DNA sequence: TGTGCCAGCAGCGTAGGTCCGAGCGGGGCCTTTAACGAGCAGTACTTC. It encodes CASSVGPSGAFNEQYF.

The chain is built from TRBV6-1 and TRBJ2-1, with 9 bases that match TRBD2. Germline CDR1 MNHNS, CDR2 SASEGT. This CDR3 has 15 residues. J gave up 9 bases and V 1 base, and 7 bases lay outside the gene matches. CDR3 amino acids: CASSEGGRASGEQFF. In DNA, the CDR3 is TGTGCCAGCAGTGAAGGCGGGAGGGCCTCGGGTGAGCAGTTCTTC.

CDR3 amino acids: CASSYGGQGTYEQYF. The CDR3 region has the DNA TGTGCCAGCAGTTACGGGGGGCAGGGGACCTACGAGCAGTACTTC. The genes are TRBV6-5 and TRBJ2-7, with D perhaps TRBD1 or TRBD2 (6 bases each). CDR3 size: 15 residues. The V gene's germline CDR1 is MNHEY and CDR2 SVGAGI. Trimming took 2 bases from V and 2 from J, leaving 13 bases between them.

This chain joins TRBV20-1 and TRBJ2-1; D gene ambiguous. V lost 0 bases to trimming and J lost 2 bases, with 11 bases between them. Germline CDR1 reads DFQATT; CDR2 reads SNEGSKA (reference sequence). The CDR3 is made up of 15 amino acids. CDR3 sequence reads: CSARDPARTYNEQFF. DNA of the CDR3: TGCAGTGCTAGAGATCCCGCTAGGACCTACAATGAGCAGTTCTTC.

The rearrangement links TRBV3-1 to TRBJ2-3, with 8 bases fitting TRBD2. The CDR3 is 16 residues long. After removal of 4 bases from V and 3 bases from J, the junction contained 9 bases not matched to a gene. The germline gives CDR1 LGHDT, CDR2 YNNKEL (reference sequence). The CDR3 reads CASSPRAGGGTDTQYF. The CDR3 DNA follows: TGTGCCAGCAGCCCCCGCGCGGGGGGTGGGACAGATACGCAGTATTTT.

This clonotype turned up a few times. The CDR3 loop is CASSSRTGGEYEQYF. CDR3 coding DNA: TGTGCCAGCAGCTCCAGGACAGGGGGCGAGTACGAGCAGTACTTC. The rearrangement links TRBV7-2 to TRBJ2-7; 11 nucleotides match TRBD1. The CDR3 loop spans 15 amino acids. V lost 4 bases, J lost 4 bases, and 6 bases stayed unmatched. Germline assignment: CDR1 SGHTA and CDR2 FQGNSA.

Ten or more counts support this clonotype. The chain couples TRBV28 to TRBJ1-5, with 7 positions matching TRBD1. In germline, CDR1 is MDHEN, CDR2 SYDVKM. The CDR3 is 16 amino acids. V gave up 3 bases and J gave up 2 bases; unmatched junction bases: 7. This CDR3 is CASSLTLGQGNQPQHF. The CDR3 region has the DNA TGTGCCAGCAGTTTGACCCTTGGACAGGGCAATCAGCCCCAGCATTTT.

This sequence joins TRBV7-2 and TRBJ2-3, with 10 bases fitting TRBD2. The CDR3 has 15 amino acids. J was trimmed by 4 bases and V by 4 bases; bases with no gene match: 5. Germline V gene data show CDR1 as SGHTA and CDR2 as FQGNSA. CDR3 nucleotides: TGTGCCAGCAGCTCCATTAGCGGGGGGCCAGATACGCAGTATTTT. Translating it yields CASSSISGGPDTQYF. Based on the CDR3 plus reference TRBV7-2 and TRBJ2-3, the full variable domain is GAGVSQSPSNKVTEKGKDVELRCDPISGHTALYWYRQSLGQGLEFLIYFQGNSAPDKSGLPSDRFSAERTGGSVSTLTIQRTQQEDSAVYLCASSSISGGPDTQYFGPGTRLTVL.

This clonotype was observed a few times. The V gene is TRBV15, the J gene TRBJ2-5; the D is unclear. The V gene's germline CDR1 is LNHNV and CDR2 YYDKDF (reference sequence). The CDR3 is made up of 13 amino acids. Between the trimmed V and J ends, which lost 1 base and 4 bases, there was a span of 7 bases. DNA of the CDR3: TGTGCCACCAGCAGAGCCTTGAGAGAGACCCAGTACTTC. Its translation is CATSRALRETQYF.

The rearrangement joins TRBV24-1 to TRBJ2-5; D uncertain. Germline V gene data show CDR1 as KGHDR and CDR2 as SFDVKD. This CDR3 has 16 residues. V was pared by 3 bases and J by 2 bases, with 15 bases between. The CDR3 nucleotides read TGTGCCACCAGTGATCACTGGGGTTGGGGACAAGAGACCCAGTACTTC. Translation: CATSDHWGWGQETQYF.

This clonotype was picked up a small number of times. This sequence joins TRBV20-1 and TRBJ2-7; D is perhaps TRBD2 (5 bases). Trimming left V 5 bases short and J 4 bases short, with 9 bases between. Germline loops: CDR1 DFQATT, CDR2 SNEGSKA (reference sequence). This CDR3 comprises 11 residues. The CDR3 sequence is CSAPSWYEQYF. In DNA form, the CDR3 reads TGCAGTGCTCCTAGCTGGTACGAGCAGTACTTC.

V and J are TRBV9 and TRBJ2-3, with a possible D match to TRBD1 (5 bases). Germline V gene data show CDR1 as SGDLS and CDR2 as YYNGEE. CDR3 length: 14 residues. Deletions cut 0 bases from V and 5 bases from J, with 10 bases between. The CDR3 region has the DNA TGTGCCAGCAGCGTAGCCCAGGGCGTAGATACGCAGTATTTT. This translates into CASSVAQGVDTQYF.

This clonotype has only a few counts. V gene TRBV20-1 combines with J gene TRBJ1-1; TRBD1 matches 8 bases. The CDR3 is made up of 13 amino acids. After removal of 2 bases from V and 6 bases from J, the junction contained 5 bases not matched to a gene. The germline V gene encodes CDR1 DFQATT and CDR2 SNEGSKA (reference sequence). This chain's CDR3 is CSARRQGKAEAFF. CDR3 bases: TGCAGTGCTAGACGACAGGGGAAGGCTGAAGCTTTCTTT.

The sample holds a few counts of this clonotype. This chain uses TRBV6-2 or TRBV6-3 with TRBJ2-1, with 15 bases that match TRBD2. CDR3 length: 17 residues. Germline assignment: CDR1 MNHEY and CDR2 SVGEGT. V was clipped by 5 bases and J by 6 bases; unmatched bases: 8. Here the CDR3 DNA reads TGTGCCAGCAGTCCCGGGACTAGCGGGGGGACTTCCAATGAGCAGTTCTTC. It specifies CASSPGTSGGTSNEQFF.

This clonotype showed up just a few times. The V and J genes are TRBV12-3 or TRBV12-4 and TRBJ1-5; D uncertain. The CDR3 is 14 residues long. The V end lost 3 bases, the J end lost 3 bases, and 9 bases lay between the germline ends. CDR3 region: CASSFNRYNQPQHF. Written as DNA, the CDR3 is TGTGCCAGCAGTTTTAACAGATACAATCAGCCCCAGCATTTT.

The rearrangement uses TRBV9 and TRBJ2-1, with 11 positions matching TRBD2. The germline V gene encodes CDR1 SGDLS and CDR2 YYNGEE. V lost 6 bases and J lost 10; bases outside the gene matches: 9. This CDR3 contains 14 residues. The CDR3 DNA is TGTGCCAGCACTATAGATCTAGCGGGAGGCGAGCAGTTCTTC. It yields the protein CASTIDLAGGEQFF.

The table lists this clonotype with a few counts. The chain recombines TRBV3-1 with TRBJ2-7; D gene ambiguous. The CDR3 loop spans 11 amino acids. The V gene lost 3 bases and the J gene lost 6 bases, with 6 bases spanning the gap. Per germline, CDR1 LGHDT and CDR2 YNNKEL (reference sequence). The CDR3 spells CASSQGIEQYF. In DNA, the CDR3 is TGTGCCAGCAGCCAGGGTATCGAGCAGTACTTC.

The CDR3 loop reads CASSFSGGVTDTQYF. CDR3 nucleotide sequence: TGTGCCAGCAGCTTTAGCGGGGGGGTCACAGATACGCAGTATTTT. The V and J genes are TRBV12-3 or TRBV12-4 and TRBJ2-3; TRBD2 matches 11 bases. The CDR3 spans 15 residues. Losses at the gene ends were 6 bases for V and 2 bases for J; bases not matched to a gene: 4.

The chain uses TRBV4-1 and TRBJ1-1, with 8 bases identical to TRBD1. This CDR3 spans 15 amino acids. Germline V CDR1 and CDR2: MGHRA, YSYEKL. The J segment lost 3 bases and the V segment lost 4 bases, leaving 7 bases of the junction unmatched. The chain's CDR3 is CASSPGQGVYTEAFF. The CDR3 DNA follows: TGCGCCAGCAGCCCTGGACAGGGAGTATACACTGAAGCTTTCTTT.

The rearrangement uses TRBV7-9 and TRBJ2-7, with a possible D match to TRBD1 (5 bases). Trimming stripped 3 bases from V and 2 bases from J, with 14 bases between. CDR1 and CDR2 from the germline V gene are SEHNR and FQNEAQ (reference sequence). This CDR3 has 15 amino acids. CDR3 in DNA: TGTGCCAGCAGCTTCCCAACGACAGCAGCCTACGAGCAGTACTTC. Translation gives CASSFPTTAAYEQYF.

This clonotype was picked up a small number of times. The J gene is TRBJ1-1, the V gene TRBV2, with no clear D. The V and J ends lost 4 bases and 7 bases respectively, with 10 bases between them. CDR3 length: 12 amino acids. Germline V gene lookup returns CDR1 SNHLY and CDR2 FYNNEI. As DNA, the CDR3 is TGTGCCAGCAGTGGATTAGGCCTTGAAGCTTTCTTT. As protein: CASSGLGLEAFF.

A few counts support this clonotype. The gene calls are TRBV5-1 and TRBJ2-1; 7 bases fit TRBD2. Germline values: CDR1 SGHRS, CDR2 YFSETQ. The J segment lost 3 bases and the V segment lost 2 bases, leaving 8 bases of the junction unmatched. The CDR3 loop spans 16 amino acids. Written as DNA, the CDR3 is TGCGCCAGCAGCTTAGCTAGCGGTTTGCGCTACAATGAGCAGTTCTTC. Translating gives CASSLASGLRYNEQFF.

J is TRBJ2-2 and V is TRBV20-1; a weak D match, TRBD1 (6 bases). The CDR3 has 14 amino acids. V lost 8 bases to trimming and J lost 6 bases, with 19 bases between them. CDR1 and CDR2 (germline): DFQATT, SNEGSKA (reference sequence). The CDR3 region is CSPTQGLGAGELFF. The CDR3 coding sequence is TGCAGTCCAACACAGGGCTTAGGCGCCGGGGAGCTGTTTTTT.

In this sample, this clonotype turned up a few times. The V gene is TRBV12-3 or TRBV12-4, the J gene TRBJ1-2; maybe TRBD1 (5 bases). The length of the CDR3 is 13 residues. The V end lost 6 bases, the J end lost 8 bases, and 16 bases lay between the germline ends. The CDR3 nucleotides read TGTGCCAGCAGAACCGGGGCCCCTGGGGGCTACACCTTC. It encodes CASRTGAPGGYTF.

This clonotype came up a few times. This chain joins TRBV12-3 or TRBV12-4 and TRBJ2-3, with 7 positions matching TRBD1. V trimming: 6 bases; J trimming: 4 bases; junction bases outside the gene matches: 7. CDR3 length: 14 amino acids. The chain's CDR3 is CASRLRQGADTQYF. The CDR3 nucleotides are TGTGCCAGCAGGCTAAGACAGGGAGCAGATACGCAGTATTTT.

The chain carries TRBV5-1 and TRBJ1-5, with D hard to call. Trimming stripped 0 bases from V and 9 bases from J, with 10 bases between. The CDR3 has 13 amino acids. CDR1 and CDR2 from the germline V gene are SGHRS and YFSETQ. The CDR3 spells CASSLDTPVPQHF. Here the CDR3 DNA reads TGCGCCAGCAGCTTGGATACCCCGGTGCCCCAGCATTTT.

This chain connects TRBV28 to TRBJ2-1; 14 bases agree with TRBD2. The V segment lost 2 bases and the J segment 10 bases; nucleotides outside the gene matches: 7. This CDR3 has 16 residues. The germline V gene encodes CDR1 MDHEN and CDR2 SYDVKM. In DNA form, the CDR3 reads TGTGCCAGCAGTTTACTGGGACTAGCGGGAGAGGGGGAGCAGTTCTTC. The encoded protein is CASSLLGLAGEGEQFF.

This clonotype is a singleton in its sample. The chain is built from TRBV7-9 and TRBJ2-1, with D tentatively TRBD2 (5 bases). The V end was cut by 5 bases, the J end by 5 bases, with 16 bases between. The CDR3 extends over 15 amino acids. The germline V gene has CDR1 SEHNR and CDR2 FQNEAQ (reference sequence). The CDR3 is CASSPTWRLDNEQFF. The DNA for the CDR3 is TGTGCCAGCAGCCCTACGTGGAGGTTGGACAATGAGCAGTTCTTC.

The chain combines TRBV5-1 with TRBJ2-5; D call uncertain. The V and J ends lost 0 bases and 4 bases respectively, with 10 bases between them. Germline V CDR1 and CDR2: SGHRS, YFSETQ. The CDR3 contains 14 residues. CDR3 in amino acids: CASSLAALGETQYF. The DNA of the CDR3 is TGCGCCAGCAGCTTGGCAGCCCTCGGAGAGACCCAGTACTTC.

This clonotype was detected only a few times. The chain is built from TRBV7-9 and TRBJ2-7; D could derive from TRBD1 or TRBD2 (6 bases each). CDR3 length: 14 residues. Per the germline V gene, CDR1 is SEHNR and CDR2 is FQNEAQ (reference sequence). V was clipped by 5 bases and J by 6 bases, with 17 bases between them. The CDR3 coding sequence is TGTGCCAGCAGCCGAGAAGGGGGACTCGGCGAGCAGTACTTC. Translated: CASSREGGLGEQYF.

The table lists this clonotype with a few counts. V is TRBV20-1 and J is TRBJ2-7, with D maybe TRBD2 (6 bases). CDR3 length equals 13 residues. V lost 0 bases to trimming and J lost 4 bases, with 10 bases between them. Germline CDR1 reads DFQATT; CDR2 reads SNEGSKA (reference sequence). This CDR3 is CSARDSLAYEQYF. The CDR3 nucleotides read TGCAGTGCTAGAGATTCGCTAGCGTACGAGCAGTACTTC.